This T cell receptor beta chain was sequenced for a study of blood T cells in healthy people across ages. Notes on the study in general: Long-lived donors carried more naive CD4+ cells and greater diversity than aged donors.

Peripheral blood from each donor was collected in a volume of about 10 milliliters. The authors isolated at least 6 million PBMCs per sample. Total RNA was isolated from each sample in quantities of at least 5 micrograms. Regarding this clonotype: The antigen is undetermined.

Through a sample-barcoded 5' primer and a J-beta primer mix, a second PCR was run for roughly 6 to 11 cycles. TCRdb independently ran MiXCR on the 5' RACE reads; one entry per CDR3 protein. The table has hundreds of thousands of distinct CDR3 sequences, approximately 49% seen once. V was cut by 4 bases and J by 7 bases, with 10 bases left in between. There are 12 residues in the CDR3. The V gene's germline CDR1 is SGHTA and CDR2 FQGNSA. The TCR was taken from a woman in her sixties or seventies in good health. Sequences were obtained from blood. This chain connects TRBV7-2 to TRBJ1-1; the D is unclear. CDR3: CASSSDASEAFF. In DNA form, the CDR3 reads TGTGCCAGCAGCTCCGATGCGAGTGAAGCTTTCTTT.